Below are 21 T cell receptor beta chains sequenced from a single sample in a study of shared clonotypes between healthy human individuals. Profiling relied on immunoSEQ multiplex PCR, and the TCRdb table lists in-frame clones only, not all of them. The sample has about 1.1 million clones; roughly 80% are singletons. The material sequenced was memory CD4+ T cells from PBMCs. Indicated subset: CD45RA-negative fraction. These receptor sequences come from a man aged 18 to 29 in good health. Some clones in this sample may be carry-over from other donors' samples.

V is TRBV9 and J is TRBJ2-1; 10 bases map to TRBD2. Per germline, CDR1 SGDLS and CDR2 YYNGEE. The CDR3 is 15 residues long. V was clipped by 10 bases and J by 3 bases; unmatched bases: 10. The CDR3 coding sequence is TGTGCCTCATCCTTCGGGACTAGCGTCTACAATGAGCAGTTCTTC. Protein: CASSFGTSVYNEQFF.

This clone appeared many times. Other DNA sequences in the same sample also yield this CDR3. J is TRBJ1-6 and V is TRBV6-1; D remains unclear. This CDR3 region has 14 residues. Per germline, CDR1 MNHNS and CDR2 SASEGT. V lost 4 bases and J lost 4, with 8 bases in between. CDR3 sequence (DNA): TGTGCCAGCAGTGCAGGACCGTATAATTCACCCCTCCACTTT. It yields the protein CASSAGPYNSPLHF.

The chain couples TRBV7-2 to TRBJ2-1, with D possibly being TRBD2 (6 bases). Trimming shortened V by 2 bases and J by 0 bases, and 14 bases separated the two germline ends. CDR3 length: 17 amino acids. Germline V lookup: CDR1 SGHTA, CDR2 FQGNSA. The chain's CDR3 is CASSLSFGGNSYNEQFF. The CDR3 DNA reads as TGTGCCAGCAGCTTATCGTTTGGGGGGAACTCCTACAATGAGCAGTTCTTC.

Regarding this clone: The sample carries other DNA sequences with the same CDR3. V usage is TRBV18 and J usage is TRBJ2-1; D call uncertain. Germline V lookup: CDR1 KGHSH, CDR2 LQKENI. Trimming stripped 3 bases from V and 4 bases from J, with 7 bases between. The CDR3 runs 13 residues. The CDR3 here is CASSPEGYNEQFF. The CDR3 coding sequence is TGTGCCAGCTCACCGGAAGGGTACAATGAGCAGTTCTTC.

This chain joins TRBV10-3 and TRBJ2-7, with 10 bases lining up with TRBD1. CDR1 is ENHRY and CDR2 is SYGVKD in the germline V gene. The CDR3 spans 13 residues. The J segment lost 5 bases and the V segment lost 10 bases, leaving 8 bases of the junction unmatched. The CDR3 region has the DNA TGTGCCAGCGGACAGGGGGATTGGGACGAGCAGTACTTC. This encodes CASGQGDWDEQYF.

V usage is TRBV18 and J usage is TRBJ1-2, with D maybe TRBD1 (6 bases). This CDR3 region has 17 residues. CDR1 and CDR2 from the germline V gene are KGHSH and LQKENI. V gave up 0 bases and J gave up 5 bases, with 19 bases separating them. In DNA form, the CDR3 reads TGTGCCAGCTCACCACCGGGGGCTGGAGGGGCTGGTTATGGCTACACCTTC. Translation gives CASSPPGAGGAGYGYTF.

The chain joins TRBV7-8 to TRBJ2-1; 15 bases line up with TRBD2. The germline CDR1 and CDR2 sequences are SGHVS and FQNEAQ. J gave up 0 bases and V 0 bases, and 6 bases lay outside the gene matches. The CDR3 loop spans 20 amino acids. The CDR3 DNA is TGTGCCAGCAGCTTAGCGTCGGGGACTAGCGGGAGGAGCTCCTACAATGAGCAGTTCTTC. Its protein is CASSLASGTSGRSSYNEQFF.

This clone occurred once. The genes are TRBV15 and TRBJ1-2; no definite D call. CDR1 and CDR2 (germline): LNHNV, YYDKDF (reference sequence). V lost 2 bases to trimming and J lost 8 bases, with 21 bases between them. The CDR3 runs 16 residues. Written as DNA, the CDR3 is TGTGCCACCAGCAGATTAAAGACCTCGACTGGGAAAGGCTACACCTTC. Translating gives CATSRLKTSTGKGYTF.

The gene calls are TRBV7-6 and TRBJ2-6, with 14 bases aligning to TRBD2. V trimming: 5 bases; J trimming: 3 bases; junction bases outside the gene matches: 12. CDR1 is SGHVS, CDR2 FNYEAQ, per germline. The CDR3 covers 20 residues. This chain's CDR3 is CASSPGTSGSRGRGANVLTF. Here the CDR3 DNA reads TGTGCCAGCAGCCCAGGGACTAGCGGGAGCAGGGGGCGTGGGGCCAACGTCCTGACTTTC. Full variable domain (rest looked up from reference TRBV7-6 and TRBJ2-6): GAGVSQSPRYKVTKRGQDVALRCDPISGHVSLYWYRQALGQGPEFLTYFNYEAQQDKSGLPNDRFSAERPEGSISTLTIQRTEQRDSAMYRCASSPGTSGSRGRGANVLTFGAGSRLTVL.

The chain is built from TRBV7-7 and TRBJ2-7, with TRBD2 as a possible D gene (6 bases). Germline V gives CDR1 SSHAT, CDR2 FNYEAQ (reference sequence). The V and J ends lost 7 bases and 6 bases respectively, with 22 bases between them. The CDR3 is 15 amino acids. The CDR3 protein is CASIAAGEDQAEQYF. The CDR3 coding sequence is TGTGCCAGCATCGCGGCTGGGGAGGACCAAGCCGAGCAGTACTTC.

V usage is TRBV30 and J usage is TRBJ1-5; D is uncertain. The CDR3 totals 13 residues. Germline V gene lookup returns CDR1 GTSNPN and CDR2 SVGIG (reference sequence). Trimming took 3 bases from V and 6 from J, leaving 12 bases between them. The chain's CDR3 is CAWSGRDGQPQHF. CDR3 sequence (DNA): TGTGCCTGGAGCGGTAGGGATGGTCAGCCCCAGCATTTT. Full variable domain (missing parts from reference TRBV30 and TRBJ1-5): SQTIHQWPATLVQPVGSPLSLECTVEGTSNPNLYWYRQAAGRGLQLLFYSVGIGQISSEVPQNLSASRPQDRQFILSSKKLLLSDSGFYLCAWSGRDGQPQHFGDGTRLSIL.

The CDR3 DNA sequence: TGTGCCAGCCGGGAGGAGGCCCTCCATGGAAACACCATATATTTT. The encoded protein is CASREEALHGNTIYF. This sequence joins TRBV2 and TRBJ1-3; D ambiguous. Trimming removed 8 bases from V and 3 bases from J, with 17 bases in between. CDR1 and CDR2 (germline): SNHLY, FYNNEI. CDR3 length: 15 amino acids.

This clone was picked up one time. J is TRBJ2-7 and V is TRBV20-1; 8 bases line up with TRBD1. Trimming at V came to 4 bases and at J to 7 bases, leaving 3 bases not matched to a gene. Per the germline V gene, CDR1 is DFQATT and CDR2 is SNEGSKA (reference sequence). This CDR3 has 11 residues. CDR3 amino acids: CSATDRGEQYF. CDR3 coding DNA: TGCAGTGCTACCGACAGGGGAGAGCAGTACTTC.

The chain couples TRBV6-1 to TRBJ2-3; D is tentatively TRBD1 or TRBD2 (6 bases each). Germline CDR1 reads MNHNS; CDR2 reads SASEGT. This CDR3 spans 13 amino acids. V was pared by 1 base and J by 10 bases, with 12 bases between. The CDR3 loop is CASSEGGGLPQYF. The CDR3 nucleotides read TGTGCCAGCAGTGAAGGAGGGGGGCTTCCGCAGTATTTT.

This clone has just a few counts. The genes are TRBV30 and TRBJ2-7; TRBD2 matches 11 bases. CDR1 and CDR2 (germline): GTSNPN, SVGIG (reference sequence). The junction had 2 bases not matched to a gene; V was cut back by 0 bases and J by 4 bases. This CDR3 has 14 residues. In DNA form, the CDR3 reads TGTGCCTGGAGTGTATCTAGCGGGAGGTACGAGCAGTACTTC. This encodes CAWSVSSGRYEQYF.

With regard to this clone: At the DNA level, this CDR3 is encoded by other sequences in the same sample as well. The rearrangement joins TRBV18 to TRBJ1-2; D is undetermined. In germline, CDR1 is KGHSH, CDR2 LQKENI. Trimming pared 3 bases from V and 1 base from J, leaving 6 bases between. CDR3 length equals 13 residues. CDR3 region: CASSPTDNYGYTF. In nucleotides, the CDR3 is TGTGCCAGCTCACCGACGGATAACTATGGCTACACCTTC.

The CDR3 here is CASSESRLQETQYF. CDR3 DNA: TGTGCCAGCAGTGAATCAAGGTTACAAGAGACCCAGTACTTC. This rearrangement joins TRBV25-1 to TRBJ2-5, with no clear D. V was clipped by 1 base and J by 2 bases, with 8 bases between them. From germline, CDR1 is MGHDK and CDR2 SYGVNS. CDR3 length: 14 residues.

The chain uses TRBV28 and TRBJ2-7; the D is unclear. Per the germline V gene, CDR1 is MDHEN and CDR2 is SYDVKM. V was shortened by 5 bases and J by 9 bases, with 11 bases between the two germline ends. There are 11 residues in the CDR3. In DNA, the CDR3 is TGTGCCAGCAGTCCCTCTACGAGGCAGTACTTC. Protein sequence: CASSPSTRQYF. The complete variable domain, with remaining parts taken from reference TRBV28 and TRBJ2-7, reads DVKVTQSSRYLVKRTGEKVFLECVQDMDHENMFWYRQDPGLGLRLIYFSYDVKMKEKGDIPEGYSVSREKKERFSLILESASTNQTSMYLCASSPSTRQYFGPGTRLTVT.

The rearrangement uses TRBV6-6 and TRBJ2-7; D is uncertain. This CDR3 is built from 16 residues. CDR1 and CDR2 from the germline V gene are MNHNY and SVGAGI (reference sequence). Trimming took 6 bases from V and 0 from J, leaving 18 bases between them. The chain's CDR3 is CASRRRGAQSSYEQYF. DNA for the CDR3: TGTGCCAGCAGGAGAAGAGGAGCCCAGAGCTCCTACGAGCAGTACTTC.

V gene TRBV19 combines with J gene TRBJ2-1; 7 bases agree with TRBD2. The germline gives CDR1 LNHDA, CDR2 SQIVND (reference sequence). The V and J ends lost 0 bases and 4 bases, in that order; junction bases with no gene match: 12. The CDR3 is 18 residues long. The CDR3 nucleotides are TGTGCCAGTAGTATAGAGTTAGCGGGCATCGAGCTTTACAATGAGCAGTTCTTC. Translation gives CASSIELAGIELYNEQFF.

Comments on this clone: The sample has other DNA sequences that encode this CDR3 too. The chain couples TRBV5-1 to TRBJ1-1, with a possible D match to TRBD1 (5 bases). From germline, CDR1 is SGHRS and CDR2 YFSETQ. V lost 0 bases and J lost 4, with 10 bases in between. The CDR3 spans 14 residues. CDR3 nucleotide sequence: TGCGCCAGCAGCTTGGGGGGACCGGGCACTGAAGCTTTCTTT. Protein sequence: CASSLGGPGTEAFF.